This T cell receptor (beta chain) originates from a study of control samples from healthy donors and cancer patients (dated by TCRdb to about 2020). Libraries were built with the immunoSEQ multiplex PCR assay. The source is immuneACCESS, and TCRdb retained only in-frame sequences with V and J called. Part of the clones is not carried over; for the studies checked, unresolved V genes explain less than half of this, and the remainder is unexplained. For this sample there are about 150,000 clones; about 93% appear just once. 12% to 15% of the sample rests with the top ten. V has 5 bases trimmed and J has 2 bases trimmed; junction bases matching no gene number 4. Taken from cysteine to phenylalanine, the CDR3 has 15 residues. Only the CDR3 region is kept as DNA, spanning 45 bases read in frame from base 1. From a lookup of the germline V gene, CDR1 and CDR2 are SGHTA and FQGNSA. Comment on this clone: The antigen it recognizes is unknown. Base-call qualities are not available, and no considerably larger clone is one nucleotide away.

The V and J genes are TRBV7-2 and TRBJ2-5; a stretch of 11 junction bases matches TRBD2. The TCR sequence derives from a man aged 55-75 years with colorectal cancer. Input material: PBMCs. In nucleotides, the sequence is TGTGCCAGCAGCCCCGGGACTAGCGGACAAGAGACCCAGTACTTC. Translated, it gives CASSPGTSGQETQYF.